This TCR beta chain was captured in a study of T-cell reconstitution after alpha-beta-depleted transplantation in children. Including both end residues, the CDR3 is 14 amino acids long. Germline CDR1 reads SGHNT; CDR2 reads YYREEE (reference sequence). Unique molecular identifiers were built into the TCRbeta library. TCRdb redid the calling of the PCR reads with MiXCR, one entry per CDR3 protein. The sample includes a few hundred thousand distinct CDR3 sequences, around 9.7% of them seen just once. This clonotype occurred once. The limits of the CDR3 on the DNA are not certain, so only TCRdb's listed CDR3 is given.

Sequences were derived from PBMCs from the stem cell graft donor, sampled from the stem cell graft. The sequence came from a human donor who donated a stem cell graft to a child with SCID. The chain joins TRBV5-4 to TRBJ1-1; the DNA was not used to check the table's D call, TRBD1. CDR3 region: CASSFGTGAGAVFF.